Below are 18 T cell receptor beta chains sequenced from a single sample in a study of blood T cell repertoires in COVID-19. The method was immunoSEQ multiplex PCR; TCRdb's version includes in-frame clones alone and lacks a portion of them. The profile shows under 65,000 clones, 85% to 90% of them singletons. Sequenced sample: peripheral blood. The receptors derive from a woman aged 55-70 years with COVID-19, enrolled during active disease.

The chain employs TRBV19 and TRBJ1-6; 10 bases line up with TRBD1. With V trimmed by 6 bases and J by 9 bases, 8 bases remained unmatched. The CDR3 contains 15 residues. The germline gives CDR1 LNHDA, CDR2 SQIVND (reference sequence). The chain's CDR3 is CASSAGTGVGSPLHF. As DNA, the CDR3 is TGTGCCAGTAGCGCAGGGACAGGGGTAGGTTCACCCCTCCACTTT.

This clone appeared once. The CDR3 coding sequence is TGTGCCAGCTCACAACGAAGACAGGGATGGGGAAGCAATCAGCCCCAGCATTTT. Encoded protein: CASSQRRQGWGSNQPQHF. The V gene is TRBV18, the J gene TRBJ1-5; TRBD1 aligns across 7 bases. Germline trimming cut 4 bases from V and 1 base from J; bases unmatched to any gene: 13. This CDR3 spans 18 amino acids. CDR1 is KGHSH and CDR2 is LQKENI in the germline V gene. Based on the CDR3 plus reference TRBV18 and TRBJ1-5, the full variable domain is NAGVMQNPRHLVRRRGQEARLRCSPMKGHSHVYWYRQLPEEGLKFMVYLQKENIIDESGMPKERFSAEFPKEGPSILRIQQVVRGDSAAYFCASSQRRQGWGSNQPQHFGDGTRLSIL.

The V call is TRBV2, the J call TRBJ2-3; D ambiguous. V was cut by 6 bases and J by 0 bases, with 13 bases left in between. The germline gives CDR1 SNHLY, CDR2 FYNNEI. The CDR3 loop spans 15 amino acids. For the CDR3, the DNA is TGTGCCAGCAGCGTGGTCCGAGCTAGCACAGATACGCAGTATTTT. Translation gives CASSVVRASTDTQYF.

The chain combines TRBV21-1 with TRBJ2-1; the table's D call of TRBD2 was not tested on the DNA. TRBV21-1 is a recognized pseudogene. The CDR3 has 18 amino acids. The CDR3 spells CASSNKGVSGDTYNEQFF. The DNA of the CDR3 is TGTGCCAGCAGCAACAAGGGAGTGAGCGGGGACACCTACAATGAGCAGTTCTTC.

The chain employs TRBV24-1 and TRBJ2-1; D remains unclear. The CDR3 spans 14 residues. The germline V and J ends were trimmed by 6 bases and 6 bases, with 14 bases remaining between them. Germline-derived CDR1 and CDR2 are KGHDR and SFDVKD. The CDR3 loop reads CATSQKTVPNEQFF. CDR3 DNA: TGTGCCACCAGTCAGAAGACTGTCCCCAATGAGCAGTTCTTC.

Notes on this clone: This sample includes further DNA sequences coding for the same CDR3. This chain links TRBV2 with TRBJ1-1, with 7 bases matching TRBD1. CDR3 length equals 14 residues. V trimming: 5 bases; J trimming: 5 bases; junction bases outside the gene matches: 8. CDR1 and CDR2 from the germline V gene are SNHLY and FYNNEI. This CDR3 is CASSRDSPVTEAFF. DNA of the CDR3: TGTGCCAGCAGTAGGGACAGTCCCGTGACTGAAGCTTTCTTT. Based on the CDR3 plus reference TRBV2 and TRBJ1-1, the full variable domain is EPEVTQTPSHQVTQMGQEVILRCVPISNHLYFYWYRQILGQKVEFLVSFYNNEISEKSEIFDDQFSVERPDGSNFTLKIRSTKLEDSAMYFCASSRDSPVTEAFFGQGTRLTVV.

The gene calls are TRBV27 and TRBJ2-1, with 12 nucleotides matching TRBD1. The CDR3 extends over 17 amino acids. Per the germline V gene, CDR1 is MNHEY and CDR2 is SMNVEV (reference sequence). V trimming: 6 bases; J trimming: 7 bases; junction bases outside the gene matches: 13. CDR3 sequence: CASSRAVGQGARNEQFF. The CDR3 coding sequence is TGTGCCAGCAGCCGAGCCGTGGGACAGGGGGCGCGGAATGAGCAGTTCTTC.

The rearrangement joins TRBV10-3 to TRBJ1-1, with no clear D. V was cut by 2 bases and J by 6 bases, with 10 bases left in between. The CDR3 sequence is 13 residues long. Germline CDR1 is ENHRY and CDR2 is SYGVKD. This CDR3 reads CAISERGLAEAFF. DNA of the CDR3: TGTGCCATCAGTGAGCGGGGATTAGCTGAAGCTTTCTTT.

The chain links TRBV30 to TRBJ1-2, with a tentative D call TRBD1 (5 bases). Germline V gives CDR1 GTSNPN, CDR2 SVGIG (reference sequence). The CDR3 extends over 13 amino acids. Trimming removed 3 bases at V and 7 bases at J, with 15 bases between. CDR3 loop: CAWSPRGLSGYTF. The CDR3 DNA sequence: TGTGCCTGGAGCCCTAGGGGTTTGTCTGGCTACACCTTC.

The chain uses TRBV19 and TRBJ2-1, with TRBD1 identical over 8 bases. In germline, CDR1 is LNHDA, CDR2 SQIVND (reference sequence). The CDR3 covers 15 residues. V trimming: 4 bases; J trimming: 2 bases; junction bases outside the gene matches: 4. This CDR3 is CASSTLTGAYNEQFF. Written as DNA, the CDR3 is TGTGCCAGTAGTACCTTGACAGGGGCCTACAATGAGCAGTTCTTC.

The CDR3 nucleotides are TGTGCCAGTAGTCCTTTCCCCGCGACAGAAGGGGTCGGAGGCTACACCTTC. Its protein is CASSPFPATEGVGGYTF. The chain couples TRBV19 to TRBJ1-2; maybe TRBD1 (5 bases). The CDR3 length is 17 residues. CDR1 and CDR2 from the germline V gene are LNHDA and SQIVND (reference sequence). Trimming took off 5 bases at V and 8 bases at J, with 27 bases between the two ends.

The J gene is TRBJ2-1, the V gene TRBV19; 8 positions agree with TRBD1. Germline values: CDR1 LNHDA, CDR2 SQIVND (reference sequence). CDR3 length: 15 residues. After removal of 4 bases from V and 3 bases from J, the junction contained 5 bases not matched to a gene. The CDR3, as DNA: TGTGCCAGTAGTACATATGGACAGGGCTACAATGAGCAGTTCTTC. Translated: CASSTYGQGYNEQFF.

This chain joins TRBV5-1 and TRBJ2-7; 12 bases align to TRBD2. The CDR3 loop spans 13 amino acids. V was clipped by 8 bases and J by 2 bases; unmatched bases: 2. Germline assignment: CDR1 SGHRS and CDR2 YFSETQ. CDR3 nucleotide sequence: TGCGCCAGTAGGACTAGCGGGACCTACGAGCAGTACTTC. Translation: CASRTSGTYEQYF.

This sequence joins TRBV2 and TRBJ1-5; no definite D call. The CDR3 sequence is 14 residues long. The V gene lost 6 bases and the J gene lost 6 bases, with 15 bases spanning the gap. Germline assignment: CDR1 SNHLY and CDR2 FYNNEI. CDR3 region: CASRARRVGQPQHF. CDR3 nucleotide sequence: TGTGCCAGCAGAGCGCGGCGGGTGGGTCAGCCCCAGCATTTT.

This chain joins TRBV6-5 and TRBJ1-3; no reliable D call. The ends were cut back, 0 bases at V and 0 bases at J, with 9 bases in the middle. This CDR3 is built from 16 residues. Germline-derived CDR1 and CDR2 are MNHEY and SVGAGI. Here the CDR3 DNA reads TGTGCCAGCAGTTACTCGTGGCAGATCTCTGGAAACACCATATATTTT. It encodes CASSYSWQISGNTIYF.

The V and J genes are TRBV15 and TRBJ2-1; 9 nucleotides align to TRBD2. The V gene end was trimmed by 0 bases and the J gene end by 0 bases; junction bases not matched to a gene: 0. Germline V gene sequence: CDR1 LNHNV, CDR2 YYDKDF (reference sequence). The CDR3 length is 16 residues. DNA for the CDR3: TGTGCCACCAGCAGAGATAGCGGGAGCTCCTACAATGAGCAGTTCTTC. Translated, it gives CATSRDSGSSYNEQFF.

This clone was found a few times. The genes are TRBV19 and TRBJ2-7; 8 bases are shared with TRBD2. V lost 6 bases, J lost 3 bases, and 1 base stayed unmatched. The CDR3 sequence is 12 residues long. Per the germline V gene, CDR1 is LNHDA and CDR2 is SQIVND (reference sequence). DNA of the CDR3: TGTGCCAGTAGCCGGGGGGGCTACGAGCAGTACTTC. Residues: CASSRGGYEQYF. Full variable domain (outside the CDR3, taken from reference TRBV19 and TRBJ2-7): DGGITQSPKYLFRKEGQNVTLSCEQNLNHDAMYWYRQDPGQGLRLIYYSQIVNDFQKGDIAEGYSVSREKKESFPLTVTSAQKNPTAFYLCASSRGGYEQYFGPGTRLTVT.

The chain carries TRBV2 and TRBJ2-7; D gene uncertain. The CDR3 runs to 11 residues. Germline V gene lookup returns CDR1 SNHLY and CDR2 FYNNEI. The V gene lost 10 bases and the J gene lost 6 bases, with 13 bases spanning the gap. The CDR3 loop reads CATSIVSEQYF. CDR3 coding DNA: TGTGCCACATCAATAGTTTCCGAGCAGTACTTC.